This T cell receptor beta chain was sequenced for a study of identical twins. This clonotype was observed a few times. TCRdb passed the 5' RACE reads through MiXCR, listing each CDR3 protein once. The profile shows roughly 200,000 distinct CDR3 sequences, around 8.1% of them singletons. These data were also reused for a study on yellow fever vaccine responses in identical twins.

This clonotype was sampled from a woman aged 18-30 years in good health. Sequencing input: memory (CD45RO+) T cells sorted from blood.

This CDR3 is CASSGLLVSNQPQHF. Here the CDR3 DNA reads TGTGCCAGCAGTGGCTTATTGGTGAGCAATCAGCCCCAGCATTTT. The chain links TRBV6-1 to TRBJ1-5; D is uncertain. The CDR3 sequence is 15 residues long. Germline V gene data show CDR1 as MNHNS and CDR2 as SASEGT. Trimming removed 4 bases at V and 1 base at J, with 11 bases between.